Below, 7 T cell receptor beta chains from the same sample are listed, as sequenced in a study of T cells in Graves' hyperthyroidism and ophthalmopathy. Amplified regions were TCR beta CDR3 sequences from RNA transcripts. Using the HTBI primer set, a first-round RT-PCR was run on the TCR CDR3. One entry per CDR3 protein results from TCRdb running MiXCR on the multiplex PCR reads. In the table there are some 600,000 distinct CDR3 sequences, around 14% of which are singletons. The sequencing sample was made of blood. The receptors were gathered from a woman aged 25 to 39 with Graves' hyperthyroidism that later progressed to Graves' ophthalmopathy.

This clonotype was seen at least ten times. The gene calls are TRBV27 and TRBJ2-7; TRBD2 aligns across 8 bases. V lost 0 bases, J lost 6 bases, and 7 bases stayed unmatched. The CDR3 runs to 15 residues. CDR1 is MNHEY, CDR2 SMNVEV, per germline (reference sequence). The CDR3 DNA follows: TGTGCCAGCAGTTTATCGATGTTTAGCGGGACCGAGCAGTACTTC. This gives the protein CASSLSMFSGTEQYF.

This clonotype was detected a few times. V is TRBV6-1 and J is TRBJ1-1, with D perhaps matching TRBD1 (6 bases). Germline values: CDR1 MNHNS, CDR2 SASEGT. The ends were cut back, 5 bases at V and 4 bases at J, with 14 bases in the middle. The CDR3 loop spans 14 amino acids. CDR3 DNA: TGTGCCAGCAGTCGAACAGGGTTTTTCACTGAAGCTTTCTTT. Translated: CASSRTGFFTEAFF.

The count of this clonotype is one. This sequence may be a read error, since a much larger clone differs from it by one base. V gene TRBV20-1 combines with J gene TRBJ2-3; 10 nucleotides align to TRBD2. The CDR3 has 15 amino acids. The ends lost 5 bases at V and 5 bases at J; junction bases unmatched: 10. CDR1 and CDR2 from the germline V gene are DFQATT and SNEGSKA (reference sequence). The CDR3 loop reads CSASKREGRVDTQYF. The CDR3 nucleotides read TGCAGTGCTTCTAAGCGGGAGGGCCGGGTAGATACGCAGTATTTT.

This clonotype was detected ten times or more. V gene TRBV7-2 combines with J gene TRBJ2-1, with a tentative D call TRBD1 (5 bases). The CDR3 loop spans 15 amino acids. Per the germline V gene, CDR1 is SGHTA and CDR2 is FQGNSA. The V and J ends lost 5 bases and 8 bases respectively, with 19 bases between them. In DNA form, the CDR3 reads TGTGCCAGCAGCCCAAGACAGCCGAAATGGCATGAGCAGTTCTTC. It encodes CASSPRQPKWHEQFF. The variable domain in full, with the rest retrieved from reference TRBV7-2 and TRBJ2-1, is GAGVSQSPSNKVTEKGKDVELRCDPISGHTALYWYRQSLGQGLEFLIYFQGNSAPDKSGLPSDRFSAERTGGSVSTLTIQRTQQEDSAVYLCASSPRQPKWHEQFFGPGTRLTVL.

This chain joins TRBV19 and TRBJ2-1, with 7 nucleotides matching TRBD2. The CDR3 sequence is 11 residues long. Germline trimming cut 6 bases from V and 12 bases from J; bases unmatched to any gene: 5. Germline CDR1 reads LNHDA; CDR2 reads SQIVND (reference sequence). The CDR3: CASSMGGGQFF. For the CDR3, the DNA is TGTGCCAGTAGCATGGGCGGGGGGCAGTTCTTC.

This clonotype has a single count. One base away lies a much larger clone, so this may be a sequencing read error. The chain recombines TRBV2 with TRBJ1-2, with unresolved D. CDR3 length: 14 residues. The germline V gene encodes CDR1 SNHLY and CDR2 FYNNEI. V lost 6 bases to trimming and J lost 5 bases, with 16 bases between them. CDR3: CASSCGPSMYGYTF. CDR3 coding DNA: TGTGCCAGCAGCTGTGGACCATCGATGTATGGCTACACCTTC.

A word on this clonotype: A much larger clonotype is one base distant, so this may be a read error. This chain connects TRBV5-5 to TRBJ2-5, with 7 bases fitting TRBD2. This CDR3 comprises 15 residues. From germline, CDR1 is SGHKS and CDR2 YYEKEE (reference sequence). CDR3 coding DNA: TGTGCCAGCAGAGGTTGGGAGGGCCTGGGAGAGACCCATTACTTC. It specifies CASRGWEGLGETHYF.